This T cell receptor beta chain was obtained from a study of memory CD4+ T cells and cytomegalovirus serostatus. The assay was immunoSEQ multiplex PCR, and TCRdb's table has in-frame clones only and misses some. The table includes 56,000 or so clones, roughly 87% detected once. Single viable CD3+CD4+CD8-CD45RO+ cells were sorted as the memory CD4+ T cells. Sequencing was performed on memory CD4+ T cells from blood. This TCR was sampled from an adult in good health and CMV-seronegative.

The CDR3 protein is CASSWKQGTEAFF. The CDR3 DNA is TGTGCCAGCAGCTGGAAACAGGGGACTGAAGCTTTCTTT. The V call is TRBV7-2, the J call TRBJ1-1; 7 bases align to TRBD1. The V gene's germline CDR1 is SGHTA and CDR2 FQGNSA. V was clipped by 4 bases and J by 5 bases; unmatched bases: 4. The CDR3 is 13 amino acids. The full variable domain, with the rest looked up from reference TRBV7-2 and TRBJ1-1, is GAGVSQSPSNKVTEKGKDVELRCDPISGHTALYWYRQSLGQGLEFLIYFQGNSAPDKSGLPSDRFSAERTGGSVSTLTIQRTQQEDSAVYLCASSWKQGTEAFFGQGTRLTVV.